Following are 8 T cell receptor beta chains from one sample sequenced in a study of blood T cell repertoires in COVID-19. TCRdb's copy holds only in-frame clones and misses some; the assay was immunoSEQ multiplex PCR. The table records tens of thousands of clones, 83% of them present only once. Sequences were obtained from peripheral blood. Every receptor here comes from a woman older than 75 with active or convalescent COVID-19.

This rearrangement joins TRBV28 to TRBJ1-3, with D perhaps matching TRBD1 (6 bases). Germline V CDR1 and CDR2: MDHEN, SYDVKM. The CDR3 is 15 amino acids. The V end lost 6 bases, the J end lost 2 bases, and 14 bases lay between the germline ends. The CDR3 loop is CASRGDRFPGNTIYF. The CDR3 DNA is TGTGCCAGCAGGGGAGACAGGTTCCCTGGAAACACCATATATTTT.

The rearrangement uses TRBV2 and TRBJ1-4; D uncertain. CDR1 is SNHLY and CDR2 is FYNNEI in the germline V gene. Trimming took off 3 bases at V and 0 bases at J, with 8 bases between the two ends. This CDR3 is 15 amino acids long. The CDR3 loop reads CASSEGGATNEKLFF. The CDR3 nucleotides are TGTGCCAGCAGTGAGGGCGGGGCAACTAATGAAAAACTGTTTTTT. Drawing the rest from reference TRBV2 and TRBJ1-4, the complete variable domain is EPEVTQTPSHQVTQMGQEVILRCVPISNHLYFYWYRQILGQKVEFLVSFYNNEISEKSEIFDDQFSVERPDGSNFTLKIRSTKLEDSAMYFCASSEGGATNEKLFFGSGTQLSVL.

The rearrangement joins TRBV19 to TRBJ2-3; the D gene is possibly TRBD2 (5 bases). Germline V gene lookup returns CDR1 LNHDA and CDR2 SQIVND (reference sequence). The ends were cut back, 6 bases at V and 2 bases at J, with 15 bases in the middle. The CDR3 loop spans 15 amino acids. CDR3 sequence: CASSRRRKDTDTQYF. The CDR3 bases are TGTGCCAGTAGCAGGAGGAGGAAAGACACAGATACGCAGTATTTT.

This clone turned up a few times. The chain links TRBV9 to TRBJ2-3; 10 bases agree with TRBD2. CDR1 is SGDLS and CDR2 is YYNGEE in the germline V gene. The CDR3 consists of 16 residues. With V trimmed by 3 bases and J by 1 base, 5 bases remained unmatched. The CDR3 sequence is CASSGSGTSGTDTQYF. In DNA, the CDR3 is TGTGCCAGCAGCGGATCCGGGACTAGCGGCACAGATACGCAGTATTTT.

This clone occurred once. The chain has TRBV11-2 and TRBJ1-1; D unclear. Trimming took off 5 bases at V and 0 bases at J, with 10 bases between the two ends. This CDR3 is built from 14 residues. Germline lookup yields CDR1 SGHAT and CDR2 FQNNGV. The CDR3 coding sequence is TGTGCCAGCAGCCGCCCACACCTGAACACTGAAGCTTTCTTT. Translated: CASSRPHLNTEAFF. Looking up the rest from reference TRBV11-2 and TRBJ1-1 gives the full variable domain: EAGVAQSPRYKIIEKRQSVAFWCNPISGHATLYWYQQILGQGPKLLIQFQNNGVVDDSQLPKDRFSAERLKGVDSTLKIQPAKLEDSAVYLCASSRPHLNTEAFFGQGTRLTVV.

V is TRBV28 and J is TRBJ1-2; D remains unclear. Germline assignment: CDR1 MDHEN and CDR2 SYDVKM. Trimming left V 3 bases short and J 4 bases short, with 9 bases between. The CDR3 is 13 amino acids. CDR3 coding DNA: TGTGCCAGCAGTTTTATCCAGGCCTATGGCTACACCTTC. Protein sequence: CASSFIQAYGYTF.

Only a few counts were recorded for this clone. The V and J genes are TRBV18 and TRBJ2-7; 11 nucleotides agree with TRBD2. CDR1 is KGHSH and CDR2 is LQKENI in the germline V gene. This CDR3 has 15 amino acids. Trimming at V came to 3 bases and at J to 11 bases, leaving 12 bases not matched to a gene. CDR3 in DNA: TGTGCCAGCTCACCTACCGGGACTAGCGGCCGAGGGGAGTACTTC. Amino acids: CASSPTGTSGRGEYF.

V gene TRBV14 combines with J gene TRBJ1-2, with D maybe TRBD1 (5 bases). Germline CDR1 SGHDN, CDR2 FVKESK. The CDR3 covers 15 residues. V gave up 1 base and J gave up 4 bases, with 13 bases separating them. CDR3 nucleotides: TGTGCCAGCAGCCAAGCCGGAACAGGACCCTATGGCTACACCTTC. This encodes CASSQAGTGPYGYTF.